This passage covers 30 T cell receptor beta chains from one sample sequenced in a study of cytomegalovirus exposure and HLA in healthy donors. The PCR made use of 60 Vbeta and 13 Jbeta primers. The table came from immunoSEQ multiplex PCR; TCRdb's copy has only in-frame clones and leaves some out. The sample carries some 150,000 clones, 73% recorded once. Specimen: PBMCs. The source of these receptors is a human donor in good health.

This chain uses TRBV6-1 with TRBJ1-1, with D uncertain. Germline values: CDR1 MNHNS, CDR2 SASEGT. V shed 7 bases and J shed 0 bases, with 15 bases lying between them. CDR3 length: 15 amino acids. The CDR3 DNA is TGTGCCAGCACGTCCCCTTCGGGAATGAACACTGAAGCTTTCTTT. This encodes CASTSPSGMNTEAFF.

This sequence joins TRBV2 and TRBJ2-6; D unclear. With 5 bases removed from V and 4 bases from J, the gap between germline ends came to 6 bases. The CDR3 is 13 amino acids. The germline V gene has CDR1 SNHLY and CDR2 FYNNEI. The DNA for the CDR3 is TGTGCCAGCAGTCCCCAGGGGGCCAACGTCCTGACTTTC. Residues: CASSPQGANVLTF.

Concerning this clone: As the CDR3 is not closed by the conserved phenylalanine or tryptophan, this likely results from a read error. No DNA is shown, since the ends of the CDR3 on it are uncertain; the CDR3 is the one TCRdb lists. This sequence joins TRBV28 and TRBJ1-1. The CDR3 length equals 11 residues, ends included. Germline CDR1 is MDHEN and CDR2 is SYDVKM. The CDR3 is CASNRGGDVRL.

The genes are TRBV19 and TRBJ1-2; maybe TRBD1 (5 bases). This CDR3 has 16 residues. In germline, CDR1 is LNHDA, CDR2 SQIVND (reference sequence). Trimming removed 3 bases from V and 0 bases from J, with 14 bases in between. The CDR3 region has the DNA TGTGCCAGTAGTATCGTTTTAGGGGTCACTAACTATGGCTACACCTTC. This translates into CASSIVLGVTNYGYTF. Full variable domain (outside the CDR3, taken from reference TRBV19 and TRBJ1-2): DGGITQSPKYLFRKEGQNVTLSCEQNLNHDAMYWYRQDPGQGLRLIYYSQIVNDFQKGDIAEGYSVSREKKESFPLTVTSAQKNPTAFYLCASSIVLGVTNYGYTFGSGTRLTVV.

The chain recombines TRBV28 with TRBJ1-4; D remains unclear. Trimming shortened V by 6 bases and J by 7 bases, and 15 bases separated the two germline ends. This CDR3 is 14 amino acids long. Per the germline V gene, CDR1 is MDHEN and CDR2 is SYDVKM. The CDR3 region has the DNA TGTGCCAGCAGACAACCCTCCCAGGTTGAAAAACTGTTTTTT. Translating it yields CASRQPSQVEKLFF.

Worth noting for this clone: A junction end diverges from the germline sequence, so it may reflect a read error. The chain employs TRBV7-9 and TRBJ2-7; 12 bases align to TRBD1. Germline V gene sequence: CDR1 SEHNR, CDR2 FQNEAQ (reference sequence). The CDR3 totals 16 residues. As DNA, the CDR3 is TGTTCCAGCAGCCCCGGGACAGGGGGCTCCTCCTACGAGCAGTACTTC. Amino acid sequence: CSSSPGTGGSSYEQYF.

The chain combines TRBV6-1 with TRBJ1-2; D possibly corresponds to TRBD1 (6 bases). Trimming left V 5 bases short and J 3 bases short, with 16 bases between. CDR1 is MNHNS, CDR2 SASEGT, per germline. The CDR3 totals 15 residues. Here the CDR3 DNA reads TGTGCCAGCAGTTCGACAGGAGGACCCTACTATGGCTACACCTTC. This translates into CASSSTGGPYYGYTF.

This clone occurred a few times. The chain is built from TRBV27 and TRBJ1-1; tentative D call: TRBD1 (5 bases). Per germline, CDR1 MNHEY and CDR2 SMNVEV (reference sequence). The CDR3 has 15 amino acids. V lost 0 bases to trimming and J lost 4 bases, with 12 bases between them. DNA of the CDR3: TGTGCCAGCAGTTTATCGTCTGGGGGGGTCACTGAAGCTTTCTTT. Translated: CASSLSSGGVTEAFF.

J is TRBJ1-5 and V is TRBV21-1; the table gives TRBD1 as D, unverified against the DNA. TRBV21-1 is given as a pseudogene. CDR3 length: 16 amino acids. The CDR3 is CASSKEGDRRHQPQHF. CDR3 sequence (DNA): TGTGCCAGCAGCAAAGAGGGGGACAGGCGACATCAGCCCCAGCATTTT.

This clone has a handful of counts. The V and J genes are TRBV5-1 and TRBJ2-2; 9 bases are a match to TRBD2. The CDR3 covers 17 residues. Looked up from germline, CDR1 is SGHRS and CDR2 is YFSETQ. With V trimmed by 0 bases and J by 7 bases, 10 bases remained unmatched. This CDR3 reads CASSLVLAGRSGGELFF. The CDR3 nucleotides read TGCGCCAGCAGCTTGGTACTAGCGGGCCGTAGTGGCGGGGAGCTGTTTTTT.

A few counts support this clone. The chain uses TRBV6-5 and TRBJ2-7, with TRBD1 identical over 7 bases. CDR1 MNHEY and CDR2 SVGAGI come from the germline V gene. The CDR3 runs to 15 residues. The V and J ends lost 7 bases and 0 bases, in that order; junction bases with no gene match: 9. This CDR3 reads CASTPKTGTSYEQYF. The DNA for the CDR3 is TGTGCCAGCACCCCTAAGACAGGGACCTCCTACGAGCAGTACTTC.

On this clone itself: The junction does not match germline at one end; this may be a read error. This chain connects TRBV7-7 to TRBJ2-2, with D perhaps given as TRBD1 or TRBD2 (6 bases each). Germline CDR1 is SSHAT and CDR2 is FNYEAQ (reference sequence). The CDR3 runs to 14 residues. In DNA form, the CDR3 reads TGTGCTAGCAGCAGGGGACTGACCACCGGGGAGCTGTTTTTT. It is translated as CASSRGLTTGELFF.

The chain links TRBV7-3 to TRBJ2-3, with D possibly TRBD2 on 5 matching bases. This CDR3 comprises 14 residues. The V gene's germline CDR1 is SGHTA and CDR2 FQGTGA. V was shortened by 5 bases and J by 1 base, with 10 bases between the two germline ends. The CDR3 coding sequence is TGTGCCAGCAGCCCAAGCGGACGCACAGATACGCAGTATTTT. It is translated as CASSPSGRTDTQYF.

CDR3 protein: CASSLTGTGGAFF. For the CDR3, the DNA is TGTGCCAGCAGCTTAACGGGGACAGGGGGCGCGTTCTTC. The chain links TRBV13 to TRBJ2-1; TRBD1 matches at 12 bases. There are 13 residues in the CDR3. Germline CDR1 is PRHDT and CDR2 is FYEKMQ (reference sequence). V dropped 2 bases and J dropped 15; count of bases not matched to a gene: 5.

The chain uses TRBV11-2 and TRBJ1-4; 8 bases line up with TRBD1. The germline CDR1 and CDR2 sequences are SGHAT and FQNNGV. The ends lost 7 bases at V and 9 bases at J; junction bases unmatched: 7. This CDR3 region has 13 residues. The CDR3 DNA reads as TGTGCCAGCACCGGGACAGGTCGACAAAAACTGTTTTTT. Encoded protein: CASTGTGRQKLFF. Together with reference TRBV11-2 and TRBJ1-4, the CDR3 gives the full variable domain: EAGVAQSPRYKIIEKRQSVAFWCNPISGHATLYWYQQILGQGPKLLIQFQNNGVVDDSQLPKDRFSAERLKGVDSTLKIQPAKLEDSAVYLCASTGTGRQKLFFGSGTQLSVL.

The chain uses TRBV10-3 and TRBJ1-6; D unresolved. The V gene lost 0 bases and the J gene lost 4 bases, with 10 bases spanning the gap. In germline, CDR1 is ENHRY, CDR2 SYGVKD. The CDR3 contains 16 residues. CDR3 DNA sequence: TGTGCCATCAGTGAGTCGGGAGGCCAGTATAATTCACCCCTCCACTTT. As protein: CAISESGGQYNSPLHF.

CDR3 bases: TGCAGCGTTGCCTCGGGAGGCCCCGGAGATACGCAGTATTTT. The encoded protein is CSVASGGPGDTQYF. The V call is TRBV29-1, the J call TRBJ2-3, with 7 positions matching TRBD2. The CDR3 runs 14 residues. Germline V gives CDR1 SQVTM, CDR2 ANQGSEA. The ends lost 4 bases at V and 5 bases at J; junction bases unmatched: 9.

CDR3 in DNA: TGCGCCAGCATACGTTGTCGGGACACTGAAGCTTTCTTT. This encodes CASIRCRDTEAFF. The chain joins TRBV10-1 to TRBJ1-1; no reliable D call. Trimming stripped 7 bases from V and 3 bases from J, with 12 bases between. Germline CDR1 and CDR2: WNHNN and SYGVQD (reference sequence). This CDR3 is built from 13 residues.

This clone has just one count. CDR3 sequence: CASSQGASGTEGELFF. The CDR3 coding sequence is TGCGCCAGCAGCCAAGGGGCTAGCGGGACTGAGGGGGAGCTGTTTTTT. This chain links TRBV4-1 with TRBJ2-2, with 9 nucleotides matching TRBD2. This CDR3 spans 16 amino acids. Germline V gene data show CDR1 as MGHRA and CDR2 as YSYEKL. With 1 base clipped from V and 8 bases from J, the junction kept 8 bases outside the gene matches.

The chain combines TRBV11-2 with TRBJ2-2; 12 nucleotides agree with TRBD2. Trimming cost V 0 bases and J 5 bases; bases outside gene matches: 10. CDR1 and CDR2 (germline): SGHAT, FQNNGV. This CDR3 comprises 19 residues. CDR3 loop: CASSLERRLAGGHTGELFF. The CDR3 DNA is TGTGCCAGCAGCTTAGAGCGGAGGCTAGCGGGGGGGCATACCGGGGAGCTGTTTTTT.

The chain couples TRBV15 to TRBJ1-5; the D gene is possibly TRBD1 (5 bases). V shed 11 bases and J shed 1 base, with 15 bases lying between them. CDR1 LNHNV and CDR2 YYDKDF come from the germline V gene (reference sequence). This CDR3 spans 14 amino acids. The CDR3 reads CAAGQGQSNQPQHF. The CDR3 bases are TGTGCCGCTGGCCAGGGCCAAAGCAATCAGCCCCAGCATTTT. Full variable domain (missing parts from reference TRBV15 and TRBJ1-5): DAMVIQNPRYQVTQFGKPVTLSCSQTLNHNVMYWYQQKSSQAPKLLFHYYDKDFNNEADTPDNFQSRRPNTSFCFLDIRSPGLGDTAMYLCAAGQGQSNQPQHFGDGTRLSIL.

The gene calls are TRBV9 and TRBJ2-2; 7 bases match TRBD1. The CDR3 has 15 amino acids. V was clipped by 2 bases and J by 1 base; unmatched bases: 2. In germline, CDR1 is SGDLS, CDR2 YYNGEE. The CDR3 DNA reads TGTGCCAGCAGCGTGGACAGGCTGAACACCGGGGAGCTGTTTTTT. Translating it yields CASSVDRLNTGELFF. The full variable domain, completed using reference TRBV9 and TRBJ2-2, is DSGVTQTPKHLITATGQRVTLRCSPRSGDLSVYWYQQSLDQGLQFLIQYYNGEERAKGNILERFSAQQFPDLHSELNLSSLELGDSALYFCASSVDRLNTGELFFGEGSRLTVL.

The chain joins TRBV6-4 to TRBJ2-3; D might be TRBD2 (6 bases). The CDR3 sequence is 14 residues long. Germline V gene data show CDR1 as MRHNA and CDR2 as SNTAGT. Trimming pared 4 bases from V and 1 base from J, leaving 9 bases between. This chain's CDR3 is CASSAEGRTDTQYF. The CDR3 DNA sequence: TGTGCCAGCAGTGCGGAGGGGCGCACAGATACGCAGTATTTT.

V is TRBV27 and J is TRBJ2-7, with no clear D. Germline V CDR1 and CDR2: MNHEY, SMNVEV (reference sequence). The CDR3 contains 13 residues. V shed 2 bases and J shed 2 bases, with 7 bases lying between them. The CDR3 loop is CASSLGPPYEQYF. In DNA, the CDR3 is TGTGCCAGCAGTTTAGGCCCCCCCTACGAGCAGTACTTC.

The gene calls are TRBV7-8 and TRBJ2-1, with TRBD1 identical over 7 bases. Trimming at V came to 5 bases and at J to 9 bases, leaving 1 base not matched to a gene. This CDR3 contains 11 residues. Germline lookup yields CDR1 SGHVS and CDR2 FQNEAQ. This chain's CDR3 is CASSPGGEQFF. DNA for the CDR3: TGTGCCAGCAGCCCAGGGGGTGAGCAGTTCTTC.

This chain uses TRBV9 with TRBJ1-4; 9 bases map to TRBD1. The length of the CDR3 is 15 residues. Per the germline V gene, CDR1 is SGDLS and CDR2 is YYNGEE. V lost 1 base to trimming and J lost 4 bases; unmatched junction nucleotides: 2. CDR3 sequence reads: CASSVNRGLNEKLFF. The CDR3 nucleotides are TGTGCCAGCAGCGTAAACAGGGGGCTTAATGAAAAACTGTTTTTT. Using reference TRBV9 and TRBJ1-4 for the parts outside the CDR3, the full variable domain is DSGVTQTPKHLITATGQRVTLRCSPRSGDLSVYWYQQSLDQGLQFLIQYYNGEERAKGNILERFSAQQFPDLHSELNLSSLELGDSALYFCASSVNRGLNEKLFFGSGTQLSVL.

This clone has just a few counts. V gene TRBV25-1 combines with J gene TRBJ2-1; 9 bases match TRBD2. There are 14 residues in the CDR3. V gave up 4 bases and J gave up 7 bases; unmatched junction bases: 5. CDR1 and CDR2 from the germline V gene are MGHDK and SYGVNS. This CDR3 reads CASSGSGGPNEQFF. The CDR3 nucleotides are TGTGCCAGCAGTGGGAGCGGGGGGCCGAATGAGCAGTTCTTC.

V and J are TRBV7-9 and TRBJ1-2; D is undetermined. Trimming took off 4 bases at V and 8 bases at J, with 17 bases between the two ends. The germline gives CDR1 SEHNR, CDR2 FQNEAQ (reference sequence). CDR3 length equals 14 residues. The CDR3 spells CASSSSIGRRGYTF. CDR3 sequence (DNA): TGTGCCAGCAGCTCCTCTATAGGGAGGAGAGGCTACACCTTC.

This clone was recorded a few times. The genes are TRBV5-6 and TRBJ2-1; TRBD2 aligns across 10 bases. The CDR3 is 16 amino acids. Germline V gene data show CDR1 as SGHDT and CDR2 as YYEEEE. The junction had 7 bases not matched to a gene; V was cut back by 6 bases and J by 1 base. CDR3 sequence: CASTLAGESSYNEQFF. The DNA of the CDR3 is TGTGCCAGCACTCTAGCGGGAGAGTCGTCCTACAATGAGCAGTTCTTC.

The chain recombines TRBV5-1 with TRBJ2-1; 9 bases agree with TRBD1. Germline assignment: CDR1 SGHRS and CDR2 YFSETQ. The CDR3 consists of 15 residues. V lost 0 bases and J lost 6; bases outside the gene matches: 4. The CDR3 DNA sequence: TGCGCCAGCAGCTTGGGGGGACAGGGAGTCAATGAGCAGTTCTTC. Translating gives CASSLGGQGVNEQFF.